Below, 32 T cell receptor beta chains from the same sample are listed, as sequenced in a study of blood T cell repertoires in COVID-19. Data came from immunoSEQ multiplex PCR; TCRdb stores just in-frame clones and leaves some out. The sample holds approximately 99,000 clones, approximately 79% seen once. The sequencing sample was made of peripheral blood. These receptors came from a woman of 80 years or more with active or convalescent COVID-19.

The V and J genes are TRBV25-1 and TRBJ1-1; D is possibly TRBD1 (5 bases). The CDR3 consists of 16 residues. V shed 2 bases and J shed 1 base, with 14 bases lying between them. In germline, CDR1 is MGHDK, CDR2 SYGVNS. The CDR3 region is CASSEAGRGRNTEAFF. The CDR3 bases are TGTGCCAGCAGTGAAGCGGGGCGGGGGAGGAACACTGAAGCTTTCTTT.

The chain carries TRBV2 and TRBJ2-2; TRBD2 matches at 7 bases. The CDR3 has 17 amino acids. J lost 2 bases, V lost 7 bases, and 13 bases had no gene match. In germline, CDR1 is SNHLY, CDR2 FYNNEI. The CDR3 is CASNPNNLAANTGELFF. The CDR3, as DNA: TGTGCCAGCAATCCCAATAACCTAGCGGCAAACACCGGGGAGCTGTTTTTT.

This clone is termed large (0.1 to 1%). This rearrangement joins TRBV28 to TRBJ1-1, with a tentative D call TRBD1 (5 bases). Germline V gene sequence: CDR1 MDHEN, CDR2 SYDVKM. The CDR3 has 15 residues. Between the trimmed V and J ends, which lost 5 bases and 3 bases, there was a span of 16 bases. CDR3 nucleotide sequence: TGTGCCAGCAGTGGGGTCCCGGGGGAGTACACTGAAGCTTTCTTT. It translates to CASSGVPGEYTEAFF.

The chain couples TRBV4-3 to TRBJ1-2; 7 nucleotides agree with TRBD1. The CDR3 is 15 amino acids. CDR1 LGHNA and CDR2 YSLEER come from the germline V gene. J lost 3 bases, V lost 4 bases, and 8 bases had no gene match. CDR3 loop: CASSPVEGGYYGYTF. The CDR3 DNA follows: TGCGCCAGCAGCCCGGTTGAAGGGGGCTACTATGGCTACACCTTC.

This rearrangement joins TRBV5-4 to TRBJ1-1; D gene ambiguous. The CDR3 spans 15 residues. Trimming left V 0 bases short and J 1 base short, with 10 bases between. In germline, CDR1 is SGHNT, CDR2 YYREEE (reference sequence). CDR3 coding DNA: TGTGCCAGCAGCTTGGGGGTTTCAGGGAACACTGAAGCTTTCTTT. It specifies CASSLGVSGNTEAFF.

This chain connects TRBV11-3 to TRBJ2-7; D may be TRBD2 (6 bases). This CDR3 spans 14 amino acids. The germline V and J ends were trimmed by 1 base and 4 bases, with 11 bases remaining between them. Per the germline V gene, CDR1 is SGHNT and CDR2 is YENEEA. CDR3 bases: TGTGCCAGCAGCTTAGGGCCGGAGGGTTACGAGCAGTACTTC. Encoded protein: CASSLGPEGYEQYF.

This chain joins TRBV3-1 (or the pseudogene TRBV3-2) and TRBJ1-5; a weak D match, TRBD1 (6 bases). CDR1 is LGHDT and CDR2 is YNNKEL in the germline V gene (reference sequence). The CDR3 is 14 amino acids. Trimming removed 4 bases from V and 1 base from J, with 8 bases in between. In DNA, the CDR3 is TGTGCCAGCAGCCTCGGACAGAGCAATCAGCCCCAGCATTTT. Translating gives CASSLGQSNQPQHF.

The chain carries TRBV3-1 (or the pseudogene TRBV3-2) and TRBJ2-4; maybe TRBD1 (5 bases). Per germline, CDR1 LGHDT and CDR2 YNNKEL (reference sequence). Trimming stripped 0 bases from V and 0 bases from J, with 9 bases between. The CDR3 runs to 16 residues. CDR3: CASSQEDKLAKNIQYF. The CDR3 nucleotides are TGTGCCAGCAGCCAAGAGGACAAATTAGCCAAAAACATTCAGTACTTC.

This chain joins TRBV4-2 and TRBJ2-4; 10 nucleotides match TRBD2. The CDR3 extends over 20 amino acids. The germline gives CDR1 LGHNA, CDR2 YNFKEQ. V lost 4 bases, J lost 0 bases, and 15 bases stayed unmatched. The CDR3 sequence: CASSRGEASGSLGAKNIQYF. Written as DNA, the CDR3 is TGTGCCAGCAGCCGAGGCGAAGCTAGCGGGAGTCTTGGAGCCAAAAACATTCAGTACTTC.

This clone appeared a single time. The gene calls are TRBV5-1 and TRBJ2-3; 14 nucleotides agree with TRBD2. Germline V lookup: CDR1 SGHRS, CDR2 YFSETQ. Germline trimming cut 0 bases from V and 1 base from J; bases unmatched to any gene: 7. The CDR3 length is 19 residues. The CDR3, as DNA: TGCGCCAGCAGCTTGGCGGGGACTAGCGGGAGCGCTGGCACAGATACGCAGTATTTT. Its protein is CASSLAGTSGSAGTDTQYF.

This clone appeared a single time. The chain couples TRBV11-1 to TRBJ2-1; TRBD1 aligns across 9 bases. The CDR3 contains 15 residues. V was pared by 9 bases and J by 0 bases, with 6 bases of the junction left unmatched. The germline CDR1 and CDR2 sequences are SGHAT and FQDESV (reference sequence). CDR3 in amino acids: CASTGGPSSYNEQFF. CDR3 nucleotides: TGTGCCAGTACAGGGGGCCCTAGCTCCTACAATGAGCAGTTCTTC.

The chain is built from TRBV9 and TRBJ2-3; TRBD2 agrees at 8 bases. J lost 4 bases, V lost 2 bases, and 3 bases had no gene match. This CDR3 comprises 14 residues. Germline CDR1 reads SGDLS; CDR2 reads YYNGEE. This chain's CDR3 is CASSVSGSPDTQYF. The CDR3, as DNA: TGTGCCAGCAGCGTCAGCGGGAGCCCAGATACGCAGTATTTT.

The gene calls are TRBV6-2 or TRBV6-3 and TRBJ2-7; 9 nucleotides agree with TRBD2. The length of the CDR3 is 16 residues. V gave up 0 bases and J gave up 4 bases; unmatched junction bases: 7. Germline V gene data show CDR1 as MNHEY and CDR2 as SVGEGT. The CDR3 nucleotides read TGTGCCAGCAGTTACTCCCCTAGCGGGAAGCGGTACGAGCAGTACTTC. Amino acid sequence: CASSYSPSGKRYEQYF.

J is TRBJ2-7 and V is TRBV29-1, with 9 bases identical to TRBD1. V lost 5 bases, J lost 4 bases, and 6 bases stayed unmatched. CDR1 and CDR2 (germline): SQVTM, ANQGSEA. CDR3 length: 13 amino acids. The CDR3 spells CSVWTGVKYEQYF. CDR3 coding DNA: TGCAGCGTTTGGACAGGGGTAAAATACGAGCAGTACTTC.

The chain links TRBV27 to TRBJ2-3; no clear D. CDR1 is MNHEY, CDR2 SMNVEV, per germline (reference sequence). Trimming stripped 7 bases from V and 7 bases from J, with 9 bases between. The CDR3 is 11 residues long. CDR3 sequence: CASTRGNTQYF. The CDR3, as DNA: TGTGCCAGCACCCGCGGTAATACGCAGTATTTT.

V usage is TRBV29-1 and J usage is TRBJ2-5; 7 bases are a match to TRBD1. The ends lost 3 bases at V and 5 bases at J; junction bases unmatched: 3. CDR1 is SQVTM and CDR2 is ANQGSEA in the germline V gene. The CDR3 consists of 12 residues. CDR3 bases: TGCAGCGTTGATGGACAGGACGAGACCCAGTACTTC. Translating it yields CSVDGQDETQYF.

The chain combines TRBV24-1 with TRBJ2-1; D perhaps matches TRBD2 (7 bases). Trimming shortened V by 1 base and J by 6 bases, and 12 bases separated the two germline ends. Germline V gene lookup returns CDR1 KGHDR and CDR2 SFDVKD. This CDR3 spans 15 amino acids. CDR3 residues: CATSDFRGAGNEQFF. Here the CDR3 DNA reads TGTGCCACCAGTGATTTTCGGGGGGCAGGCAATGAGCAGTTCTTC.

The chain carries TRBV7-3 and TRBJ2-3; D perhaps matches TRBD2 (5 bases). Germline loops: CDR1 SGHTA, CDR2 FQGTGA. The CDR3 totals 14 residues. V shed 5 bases and J shed 3 bases, with 12 bases lying between them. CDR3 bases: TGTGCCAGCAGCGAGCCAGGACTGACAGATACGCAGTATTTT. Translated: CASSEPGLTDTQYF.

This clone was seen only once. The chain is built from TRBV6-5 and TRBJ2-4; the match to TRBD1 covers 7 bases. From germline, CDR1 is MNHEY and CDR2 SVGAGI. V dropped 2 bases and J dropped 4; count of bases not matched to a gene: 5. This CDR3 contains 15 residues. CDR3 nucleotide sequence: TGTGCCAGCAGTTACGAGGGACAGATTAAAAACATTCAGTACTTC. Protein: CASSYEGQIKNIQYF.

In its sample, this clone was seen a few times. The gene calls are TRBV28 and TRBJ1-2; 7 bases line up with TRBD1. CDR1 is MDHEN, CDR2 SYDVKM, per germline. The ends lost 6 bases at V and 4 bases at J; junction bases unmatched: 5. CDR3 length equals 13 residues. CDR3 protein: CASRMGQFYGYTF. CDR3 bases: TGTGCCAGCAGAATGGGACAGTTCTATGGCTACACCTTC.

Note on this clone: At one of its ends the junction is not consistent with the germline gene, which may arise from a read error. This chain joins TRBV5-1 and TRBJ2-5, with no clear D. Germline CDR1 reads SGHRS; CDR2 reads YFSETQ. This CDR3 spans 14 amino acids. CDR3 amino acids: CASSLYTEQETQYF. The CDR3 DNA is TGTGCCAGCAGCTTGTATACTGAACAAGAGACCCAGTACTTC.

The rearrangement joins TRBV11-2 to TRBJ2-5, with D maybe TRBD2 (5 bases). The CDR3 is 14 amino acids. The V and J ends lost 5 bases and 1 base respectively, with 11 bases between them. Germline V gives CDR1 SGHAT, CDR2 FQNNGV. The CDR3, as DNA: TGTGCCAGCAGCCCAGTCAGCGGCCAAGAGACCCAGTACTTC. It translates to CASSPVSGQETQYF.

The chain joins TRBV28 to TRBJ1-5, with TRBD1 matching over 7 bases. Germline assignment: CDR1 MDHEN and CDR2 SYDVKM. J gave up 0 bases and V 5 bases, and 7 bases lay outside the gene matches. The CDR3 is made up of 16 amino acids. The CDR3 reads CASSRDRPNSNQPQHF. Written as DNA, the CDR3 is TGTGCCAGCAGTAGGGACAGACCAAATAGCAATCAGCCCCAGCATTTT.

The J gene is TRBJ1-4, the V gene TRBV7-2; D not certain. Germline CDR1 and CDR2: SGHTA and FQGNSA. The CDR3 loop spans 13 amino acids. V lost 10 bases and J lost 3, with 12 bases in between. CDR3 sequence (DNA): TGTGCCACGGCTGAGGCCCCTAATGAAAAACTGTTTTTT. This gives the protein CATAEAPNEKLFF.

CDR3 sequence: CASRFTGLSYNSPLHF. The CDR3 DNA reads TGTGCCAGCAGATTTACAGGGTTATCCTATAATTCACCCCTCCACTTT. This chain connects TRBV28 to TRBJ1-6, with D perhaps matching TRBD1 (6 bases). V was cut by 6 bases and J by 1 base, with 13 bases left in between. Germline values: CDR1 MDHEN, CDR2 SYDVKM. The CDR3 runs to 16 residues.

The rearrangement uses TRBV18 and TRBJ2-1; 10 nucleotides align to TRBD2. Germline CDR1 reads KGHSH; CDR2 reads LQKENI. The length of the CDR3 is 16 residues. V shed 3 bases, J shed 9 bases, and the junction held 11 bases outside the gene matches. The CDR3: CASSPYLAGVSSEQFF. CDR3 DNA: TGTGCCAGCTCACCTTATCTAGCGGGAGTCTCTAGTGAGCAGTTCTTC.

The V and J genes are TRBV2 and TRBJ2-3; TRBD2 matches at 7 bases. The CDR3 contains 14 residues. Germline CDR1 SNHLY, CDR2 FYNNEI. DNA for the CDR3: TGTGCGTACACCCTAGCGGAAGCAGCAGATACGCAGTATTTT. Residues: CAYTLAEAADTQYF.

CDR3 residues: CASSGSGGPYNEQFF. CDR3 nucleotides: TGTGCCAGCAGTGGGTCGGGAGGCCCCTACAATGAGCAGTTCTTC. The chain links TRBV27 to TRBJ2-1; TRBD2 matches at 7 bases. Germline loops: CDR1 MNHEY, CDR2 SMNVEV (reference sequence). There are 15 residues in the CDR3. Germline trimming cut 5 bases from V and 2 bases from J; bases unmatched to any gene: 6.

The chain combines TRBV7-2 with TRBJ1-5, with D hard to call. The V gene's germline CDR1 is SGHTA and CDR2 FQGNSA. Trimming took 1 base from V and 3 from J, leaving 10 bases between them. CDR3 length: 15 amino acids. The CDR3 loop is CASSLVAGANQPQHF. The CDR3 nucleotides are TGTGCCAGCAGCTTAGTTGCGGGAGCCAATCAGCCCCAGCATTTT.

The chain joins TRBV28 to TRBJ2-1, with 7 bases lining up with TRBD2. Germline trimming cut 9 bases from V and 0 bases from J; bases unmatched to any gene: 8. Germline CDR1 reads MDHEN; CDR2 reads SYDVKM. CDR3 length: 15 amino acids. CDR3 in DNA: TGTGCCAGTCACCCTAGCGGACCCTCCTACAATGAGCAGTTCTTC. Its translation: CASHPSGPSYNEQFF.

The chain combines TRBV24-1 with TRBJ2-7, with TRBD2 identical over 10 bases. Germline CDR1 KGHDR, CDR2 SFDVKD. This CDR3 is built from 14 residues. V lost 4 bases, J lost 7 bases, and 6 bases stayed unmatched. The DNA of the CDR3 is TGTGCCACCAGTGACCTAGCGGGAGTGGGAGAGCAGTACTTC. This gives the protein CATSDLAGVGEQYF.

This chain joins TRBV6-5 and TRBJ2-5; D possibly corresponds to TRBD2 (6 bases). The germline V gene has CDR1 MNHEY and CDR2 SVGAGI. V dropped 4 bases and J dropped 2 bases, with 11 bases sitting between them. CDR3 length: 14 residues. The CDR3 region has the DNA TGTGCCAGCAGTTTGGGGGGAGCTCAAGAGACCCAGTACTTC. It translates to CASSLGGAQETQYF.